The rows below give T cell receptor beta chains drawn from one sample of a study of blood T cell repertoires in COVID-19. Assay used: immunoSEQ multiplex PCR; TCRdb lists only in-frame clones, some missing. Of 180,000 or so clones in the sample, 70% to 90% are singletons; the top ten hold roughly 8%. Sample: peripheral blood. These receptors all come from a man aged 35-49 years who had recovered from COVID-19. The CDR3 runs from the conserved cysteine through the conserved F or W. D genes are given only for firm matches. Size is omitted from some rows. Given values are once, few, many or a class for expanded clones.

.	TRBV4-3	TRBJ1-2	.	TGCGCCAGCAGCCAAGAGGAGCCAGTCCGTGGCTACACCTTC	CASSQEEPVRGYTF
.	TRBV27	TRBJ1-5	.	TGTGCCAGCAGCCGGGTGTACGGTCAGCCCCAGCATTTT	CASSRVYGQPQHF
.	TRBV9	TRBJ2-3	TRBD2	TGTGCCAGCAGCATCTCCGGGACTAGCTTCACAGATACGCAGTATTTT	CASSISGTSFTDTQYF
.	TRBV19	TRBJ2-1	TRBD2	TGTGCCAGTAGTACCAGGACTAGCGGGAGCTCCTACAATGAGCAGTTCTTC	CASSTRTSGSSYNEQFF
.	TRBV10-3	TRBJ1-3	.	TGTGCCATCAGTGAGTCGAAACTTAGCTCTGGAAACACCATATATTTT	CAISESKLSSGNTIYF
.	TRBV7-9	TRBJ2-7	TRBD1	TGTGCCAGCAGCTCAGCCGGGACAGGGACCAAATACGAGCAGTACTTC	CASSSAGTGTKYEQYF
once	TRBV2	TRBJ2-3	TRBD2	TGTGCCAGCAGTCTTAGCGGGGGGTTCACAGATACGCAGTATTTT	CASSLSGGFTDTQYF
.	TRBV2	TRBJ1-5	TRBD1	TGTGCCAGCAGTACCGGGACAGGGGCAAGGGAGCCCCAGCATTTT	CASSTGTGAREPQHF
.	TRBV6-2/TRBV6-3	TRBJ1-5	.	TGTGCCAGCAGTTACAGCGGGGGCCGGCAGCCCCAGCATTTT	CASSYSGGRQPQHF
.	TRBV4-1	TRBJ2-1	TRBD2	TGCGCCAGCAGCCCACCCTTGGCGGGAGGGCCGAATGAGCAGTTCTTC	CASSPPLAGGPNEQFF
.	TRBV29-1	TRBJ2-7	.	TGCAGCGTTGATGATGGACTAACATCCTACGAGCAGTACTTC	CSVDDGLTSYEQYF
.	TRBV6-5	TRBJ2-4	.	TGTGCCAGCAGATTTCGAGGGTCTATGAACATTCAGTACTTC	CASRFRGSMNIQYF
.	TRBV7-6	TRBJ2-1	TRBD2	TGTGCCAGCAGCTTAGCGTCTAGCGGGGGTCCTTACAATGAGCAGTTCTTC	CASSLASSGGPYNEQFF
.	TRBV19	TRBJ1-5	.	TGTGCCAGTAAAAGGGGTAGGGGTAGCAATCAGCCCCAGCATTTT	CASKRGRGSNQPQHF
.	TRBV5-6	TRBJ2-7	TRBD2	TGTGCCAGCAGCTTCCCTAGCGGGGCAACCTACGAGCAGTACTTC	CASSFPSGATYEQYF
.	TRBV19	TRBJ2-3	TRBD1	TGTGCCAGTAGTATACGAGGAACAGGGGAAGAGGATACGCAGTATTTT	CASSIRGTGEEDTQYF
.	TRBV19	TRBJ1-1	.	TGTGCCAGTAGTATCGGACTGTTTAGCACTGAAGCTTTCTTT	CASSIGLFSTEAFF
.	TRBV4-3	TRBJ1-5	.	TGCGCCAGCAGCCCGTCCCTAAGGGGTGAGGGCAATCAGCCCCAGCATTTT	CASSPSLRGEGNQPQHF
.	TRBV4-3	TRBJ2-4	TRBD2	TGCGCCAGCAGCCTTGGGGTAGCGGGAGGAAACATTCAGTACTTC	CASSLGVAGGNIQYF
.	TRBV7-2	TRBJ2-5	TRBD2	TGTGCCAGCAGTACACCTAGCGGTTTGACCCAGTACTTC	CASSTPSGLTQYF
.	TRBV7-9	TRBJ1-1	.	TGTGCCAGCAGCCTAAACCCGGGGAACACTGAAGCTTTCTTT	CASSLNPGNTEAFF
.	TRBV7-2	TRBJ2-3	.	TGTGCCAGCAGCTTAGGCGCAGGGCAAGATACGCAGTATTTT	CASSLGAGQDTQYF
.	TRBV11-3	TRBJ2-7	.	TGTGCCAGCAGCTTGGCTACGGGAACCTACGAGCAGTACTTC	CASSLATGTYEQYF
.	TRBV28	TRBJ2-5	.	TGTGCCAGCAGTGGGCCGGCCCAAGAGACCCAGTACTTC	CASSGPAQETQYF
.	TRBV9	TRBJ2-3	.	TGTGCCAGCAGCGTTGGACAGTCCACAGATACGCAGTATTTT	CASSVGQSTDTQYF
.	TRBV29-1	TRBJ2-1	.	TGCAGCGTTGGTGTGGGAGGGGGGGCGAGGGAGCAGTTCTTC	CSVGVGGGAREQFF
.	TRBV23-1	TRBJ1-2	TRBD1	TGCGCCAGCAGTCAGGAACAGGGGGCCTTCTATGGCTACACCTTC	CASSQEQGAFYGYTF
.	TRBV11-2	TRBJ1-2	TRBD1	TGTGCCAGCAGCTTTGGACAGGGGGCGTTTGGCTACACCTTC	CASSFGQGAFGYTF
.	TRBV19	TRBJ2-7	.	TGTGCCAGTAGTATAGATCAGCAGGGCCCCTACGAGCAGTACTTC	CASSIDQQGPYEQYF
few	TRBV6-5	TRBJ1-2	TRBD1	TGTGCCAGCAGTTACGGACAGGGGAATGGCTACACCTTC	CASSYGQGNGYTF
.	TRBV15	TRBJ2-7	TRBD2	TGTGCCACCAGCACGTCTCTCGGCGGGAGGAAAACCTACGAGCAGTACTTC	CATSTSLGGRKTYEQYF
.	TRBV27	TRBJ2-5	.	TGTGCCAGCAGTTTAAAGGGGTGGTGGGAGACCCAGTACTTC	CASSLKGWWETQYF
many	TRBV27	TRBJ1-4	.	TGTGCCAGCAGTTTATTCGGGGGGCGGGGTAATGAAAAACTGTTTTTT	CASSLFGGRGNEKLFF
.	TRBV6-2/TRBV6-3	TRBJ2-7	.	TGTGCCAGCAGTACTAGAGCCTACGAGCAGTACTTC	CASSTRAYEQYF
.	TRBV18	TRBJ2-7	TRBD1	TGTGCCAGCTCCGGGACAGGGGTTACGCGCAACGAGCAGTACTTC	CASSGTGVTRNEQYF
.	TRBV27	TRBJ1-1	.	TGTGCCAGCAAGAACAGGGTAGACACTGAAGCTTTCTTT	CASKNRVDTEAFF
.	TRBV19	TRBJ2-7	TRBD1	TGTGCCAGTAGTATCCGGGACAGGGGCGAGCAGTACTTC	CASSIRDRGEQYF
.	TRBV6-1	TRBJ1-5	.	TGTGCCAGCAGTGAAGCCACAGGGCCCTATCAGCCCCAGCATTTT	CASSEATGPYQPQHF